This T cell receptor beta chain was retrieved from a study of blood T cells in healthy people across ages. PCR was performed a second time for roughly 7 to 11 cycles using a sample-barcoded 5' primer and a J-beta primer mix. TCRdb analysed the 5' RACE reads with MiXCR anew, one entry per CDR3 protein. Of some 800,000 distinct CDR3 sequences listed, roughly 25% are singletons. The V gene's germline CDR1 is GTSNPN and CDR2 SVGIG (reference sequence). This CDR3 is 14 amino acids long. Sample donors were healthy Caucasian individuals that came from Russia, aged roughly 6 to 95. The same data also contributed to another study, on T cells of mothers and their children.

The specimen sequenced was blood. This rearrangement joins TRBV30 to TRBJ2-1, with 7 positions matching TRBD2. The assigned J gene may be wrong: the sequence end matches TRBJ2-7 better. The sequence was obtained from a boy younger than 18 in good health. CDR3 loop: CAWSGGSTYNEQYF. CDR3 sequence (DNA): TGTGCCTGGAGCGGGGGGTCAACCTACAATGAGCAGTACTTC.